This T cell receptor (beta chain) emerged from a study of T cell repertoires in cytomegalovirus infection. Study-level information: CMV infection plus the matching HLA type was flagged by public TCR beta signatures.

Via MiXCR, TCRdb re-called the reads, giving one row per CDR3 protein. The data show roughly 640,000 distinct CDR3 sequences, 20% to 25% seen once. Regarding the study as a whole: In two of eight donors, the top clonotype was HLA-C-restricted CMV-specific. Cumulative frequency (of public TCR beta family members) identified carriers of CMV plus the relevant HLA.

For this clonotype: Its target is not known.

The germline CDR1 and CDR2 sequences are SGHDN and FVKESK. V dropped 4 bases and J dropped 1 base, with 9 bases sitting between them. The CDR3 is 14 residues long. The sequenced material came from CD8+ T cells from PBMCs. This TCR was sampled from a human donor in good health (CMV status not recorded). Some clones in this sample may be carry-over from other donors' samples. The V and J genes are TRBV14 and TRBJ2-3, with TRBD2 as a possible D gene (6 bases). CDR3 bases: TGTGCCAGCAGCCCGGAGGGGCGCACAGATACGCAGTATTTT. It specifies CASSPEGRTDTQYF.